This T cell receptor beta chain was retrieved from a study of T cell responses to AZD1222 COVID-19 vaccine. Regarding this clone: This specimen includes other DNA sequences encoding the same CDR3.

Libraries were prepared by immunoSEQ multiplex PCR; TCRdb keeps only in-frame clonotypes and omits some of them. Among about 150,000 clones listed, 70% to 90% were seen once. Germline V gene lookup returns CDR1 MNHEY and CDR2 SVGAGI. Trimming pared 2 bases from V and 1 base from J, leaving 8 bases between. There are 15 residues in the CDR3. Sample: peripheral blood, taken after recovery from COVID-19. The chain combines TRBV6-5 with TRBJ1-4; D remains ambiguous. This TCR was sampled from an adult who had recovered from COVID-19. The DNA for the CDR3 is TGTGCCAGCAGTTACAGCGGTTTAACTAATGAAAAACTGTTTTTT. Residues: CASSYSGLTNEKLFF.